This T cell receptor beta chain was profiled in a study of spatial heterogeneity in lung cancer. For the study at large: Alpha-chain sequences were consistently detected less often than beta-chain sequences.

The CDR3 spans 15 residues. The V end was cut by 7 bases, the J end by 4 bases, with 17 bases between. Per the germline V gene, CDR1 is MDHEN and CDR2 is SYDVKM. This clonotype appeared many times. Documented time point: sample taken at primary tumor resection. Extraction of whole RNA from tumor, nontumor lung or frozen PBMC preceded unsorted sequencing. Each TCR cDNA molecule carried a unique molecular identifier. TCRdb analysed the 5' RACE reads with MiXCR anew, one entry per CDR3 protein. The profile shows about 39,000 distinct CDR3 sequences, around 3.3% of them singletons. The chain employs TRBV28 and TRBJ1-3; the D gene is possibly TRBD1 (5 bases). This material consisted of normal lung tissue next to the tumor, taken at surgery. The source is a male donor with early-stage non-small cell lung cancer. CDR3 bases: TGTGCCAGCATGATCTTGGGGACGAGAGGAAACACCATATATTTT. It codes for CASMILGTRGNTIYF.